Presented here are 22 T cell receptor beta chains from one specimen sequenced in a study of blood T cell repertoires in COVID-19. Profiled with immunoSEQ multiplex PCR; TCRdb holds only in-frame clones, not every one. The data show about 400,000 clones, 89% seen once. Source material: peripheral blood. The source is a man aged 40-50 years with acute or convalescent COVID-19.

CDR3 in DNA: TGTGCCATCAGTGGAGCTAACTATGGCTACACCTTC. Its translation is CAISGANYGYTF. The genes are TRBV10-3 and TRBJ1-2, with D unresolved. The CDR3 contains 12 residues. The ends were cut back, 4 bases at V and 0 bases at J, with 3 bases in the middle. Germline V gene data show CDR1 as ENHRY and CDR2 as SYGVKD.

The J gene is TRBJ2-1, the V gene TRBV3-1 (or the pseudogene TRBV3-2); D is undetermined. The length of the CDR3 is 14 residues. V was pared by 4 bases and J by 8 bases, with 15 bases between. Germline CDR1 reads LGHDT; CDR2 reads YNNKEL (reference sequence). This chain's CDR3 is CASSPLRAPDEQFF. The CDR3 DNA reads TGTGCCAGCAGCCCATTGCGTGCTCCCGATGAGCAGTTCTTC.

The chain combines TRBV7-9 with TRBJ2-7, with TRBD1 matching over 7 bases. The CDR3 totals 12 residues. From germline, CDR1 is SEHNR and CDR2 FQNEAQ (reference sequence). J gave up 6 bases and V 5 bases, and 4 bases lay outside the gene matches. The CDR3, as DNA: TGTGCCAGCAGCGTCTCAGGGGGCGAGCAGTACTTC. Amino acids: CASSVSGGEQYF.

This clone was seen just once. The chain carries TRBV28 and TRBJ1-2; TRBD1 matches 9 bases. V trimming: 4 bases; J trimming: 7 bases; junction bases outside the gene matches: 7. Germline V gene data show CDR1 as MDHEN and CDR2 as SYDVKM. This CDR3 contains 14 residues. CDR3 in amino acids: CASSSIQGARGYTF. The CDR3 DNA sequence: TGTGCCAGCAGTTCTATACAGGGGGCGCGTGGCTACACCTTC.

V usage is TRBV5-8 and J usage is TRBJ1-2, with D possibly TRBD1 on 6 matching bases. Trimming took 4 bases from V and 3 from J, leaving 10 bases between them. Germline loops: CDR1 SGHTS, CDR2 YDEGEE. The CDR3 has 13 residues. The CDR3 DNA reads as TGTGCCAGCAGCCTGCAGGGGTACTATGGCTACACCTTC. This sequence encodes CASSLQGYYGYTF.

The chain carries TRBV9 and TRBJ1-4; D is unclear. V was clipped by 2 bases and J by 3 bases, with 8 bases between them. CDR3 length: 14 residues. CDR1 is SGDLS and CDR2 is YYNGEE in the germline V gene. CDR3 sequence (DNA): TGTGCCAGCAGCGTTACAGCTTCTAATGAAAAACTGTTTTTT. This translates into CASSVTASNEKLFF. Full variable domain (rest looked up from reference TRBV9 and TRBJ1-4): DSGVTQTPKHLITATGQRVTLRCSPRSGDLSVYWYQQSLDQGLQFLIQYYNGEERAKGNILERFSAQQFPDLHSELNLSSLELGDSALYFCASSVTASNEKLFFGSGTQLSVL.

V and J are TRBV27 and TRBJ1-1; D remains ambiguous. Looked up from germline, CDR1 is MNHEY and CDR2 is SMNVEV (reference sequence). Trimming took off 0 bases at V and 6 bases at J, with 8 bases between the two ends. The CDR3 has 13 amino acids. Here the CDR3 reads CASSLSVRAEAFF. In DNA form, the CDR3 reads TGTGCCAGCAGTTTATCAGTGAGAGCTGAAGCTTTCTTT.

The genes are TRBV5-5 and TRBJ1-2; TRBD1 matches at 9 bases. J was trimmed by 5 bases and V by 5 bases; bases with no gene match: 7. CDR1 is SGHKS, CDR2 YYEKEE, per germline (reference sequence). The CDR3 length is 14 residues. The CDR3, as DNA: TGTGCCAGCAGAGACAGGGGGAGCGGTTATGGCTACACCTTC. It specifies CASRDRGSGYGYTF.

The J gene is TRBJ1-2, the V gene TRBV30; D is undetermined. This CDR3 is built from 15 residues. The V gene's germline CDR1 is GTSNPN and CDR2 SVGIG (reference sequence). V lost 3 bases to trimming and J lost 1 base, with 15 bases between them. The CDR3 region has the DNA TGTGCCTGGAGCCCCCAGAAGTATATTAACTATGGCTACACCTTC. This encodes CAWSPQKYINYGYTF.

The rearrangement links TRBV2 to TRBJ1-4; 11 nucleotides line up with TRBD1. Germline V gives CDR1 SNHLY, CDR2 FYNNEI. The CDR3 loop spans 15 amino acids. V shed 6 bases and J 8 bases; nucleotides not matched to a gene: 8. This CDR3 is CASSYGTGGGEKLFF. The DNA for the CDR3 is TGTGCCAGCAGCTACGGGACAGGGGGTGGAGAAAAACTGTTTTTT.

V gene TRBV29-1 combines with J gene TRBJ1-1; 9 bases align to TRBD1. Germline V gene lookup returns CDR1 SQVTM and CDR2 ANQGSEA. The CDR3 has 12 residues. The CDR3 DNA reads TGCACGGCCGGGACAGGGAGTTCTGAAGCTTTCTTT. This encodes CTAGTGSSEAFF. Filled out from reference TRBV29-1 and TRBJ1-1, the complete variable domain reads SAVISQKPSRDICQRGTSLTIQCQVDSQVTMMFWYRQQPGQSLTLIATANQGSEATYESGFVIDKFPISRPNLTFSTLTVSNMSPEDSSIYLCTAGTGSSEAFFGQGTRLTVV.

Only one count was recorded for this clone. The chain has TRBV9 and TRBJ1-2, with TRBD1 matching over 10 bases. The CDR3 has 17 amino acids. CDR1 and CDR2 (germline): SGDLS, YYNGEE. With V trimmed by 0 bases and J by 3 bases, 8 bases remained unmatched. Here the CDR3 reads CASSVARDRGRDYGYTF. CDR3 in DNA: TGTGCCAGCAGCGTAGCCCGAGACAGGGGGCGTGACTATGGCTACACCTTC.

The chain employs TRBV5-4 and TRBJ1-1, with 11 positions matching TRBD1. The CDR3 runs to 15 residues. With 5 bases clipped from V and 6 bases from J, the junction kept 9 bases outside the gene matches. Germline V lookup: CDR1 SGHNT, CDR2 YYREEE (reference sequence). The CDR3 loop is CASSSPPGQGAEAFF. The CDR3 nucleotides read TGTGCCAGCAGTTCTCCGCCGGGACAGGGGGCTGAAGCTTTCTTT.

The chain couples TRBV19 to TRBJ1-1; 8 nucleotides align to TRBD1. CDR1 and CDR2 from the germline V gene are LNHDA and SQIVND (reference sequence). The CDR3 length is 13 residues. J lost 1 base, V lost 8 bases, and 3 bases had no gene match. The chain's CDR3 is CASAQGGNTEAFF. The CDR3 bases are TGTGCCAGTGCACAGGGGGGGAACACTGAAGCTTTCTTT.

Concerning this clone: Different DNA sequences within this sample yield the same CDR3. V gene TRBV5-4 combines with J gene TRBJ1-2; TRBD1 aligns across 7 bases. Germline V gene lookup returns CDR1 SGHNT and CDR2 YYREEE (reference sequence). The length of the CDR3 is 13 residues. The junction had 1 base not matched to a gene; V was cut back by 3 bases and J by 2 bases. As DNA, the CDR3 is TGTGCCAGCAGCTCGGGACAGAACTATGGCTACACCTTC. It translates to CASSSGQNYGYTF.

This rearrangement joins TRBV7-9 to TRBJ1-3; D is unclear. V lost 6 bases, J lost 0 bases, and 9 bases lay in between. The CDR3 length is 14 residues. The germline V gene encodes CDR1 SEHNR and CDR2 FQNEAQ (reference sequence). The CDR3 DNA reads TGTGCCAGCAGTGACGGACTCTCTGGAAACACCATATATTTT. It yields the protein CASSDGLSGNTIYF. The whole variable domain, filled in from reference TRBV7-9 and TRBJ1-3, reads DTGVSQNPRHKITKRGQNVTFRCDPISEHNRLYWYRQTLGQGPEFLTYFQNEAQLEKSRLLSDRFSAERPKGSFSTLEIQRTEQGDSAMYLCASSDGLSGNTIYFGEGSWLTVV.

The CDR3 coding sequence is TGTGCCAGCAGTTACTCGAGAGGCCTTTCCTACAATGAGCAGTTCTTC. This codes for CASSYSRGLSYNEQFF. The rearrangement joins TRBV6-6 to TRBJ2-1, with no clear D. Germline-derived CDR1 and CDR2 are MNHNY and SVGAGI (reference sequence). This CDR3 has 16 amino acids. V lost 0 bases and J lost 1, with 10 bases in between.

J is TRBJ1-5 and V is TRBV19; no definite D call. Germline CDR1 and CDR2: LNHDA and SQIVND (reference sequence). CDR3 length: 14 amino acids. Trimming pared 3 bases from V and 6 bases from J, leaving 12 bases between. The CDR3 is CASSIFGESQPQHF. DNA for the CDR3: TGTGCCAGTAGTATTTTCGGGGAGAGTCAGCCCCAGCATTTT. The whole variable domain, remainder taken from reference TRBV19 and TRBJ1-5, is DGGITQSPKYLFRKEGQNVTLSCEQNLNHDAMYWYRQDPGQGLRLIYYSQIVNDFQKGDIAEGYSVSREKKESFPLTVTSAQKNPTAFYLCASSIFGESQPQHFGDGTRLSIL.

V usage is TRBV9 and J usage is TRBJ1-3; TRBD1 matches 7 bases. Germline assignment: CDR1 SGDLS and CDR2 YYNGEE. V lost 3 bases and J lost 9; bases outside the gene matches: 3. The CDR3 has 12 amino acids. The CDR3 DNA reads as TGTGCCAGCAGCGGGACAGGCCGCACCATATATTTT. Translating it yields CASSGTGRTIYF.

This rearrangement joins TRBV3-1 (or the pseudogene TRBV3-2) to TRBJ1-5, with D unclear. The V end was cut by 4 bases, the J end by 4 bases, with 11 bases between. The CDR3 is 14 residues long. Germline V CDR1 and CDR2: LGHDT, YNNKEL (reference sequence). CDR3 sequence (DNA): TGTGCCAGCAGCCCCTGGACGGGGAATCAGCCCCAGCATTTT. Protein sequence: CASSPWTGNQPQHF.

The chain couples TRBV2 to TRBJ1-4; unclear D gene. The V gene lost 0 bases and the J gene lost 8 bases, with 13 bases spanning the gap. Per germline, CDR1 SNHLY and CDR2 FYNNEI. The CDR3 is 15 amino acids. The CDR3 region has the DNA TGTGCCAGCAGTGAAGCGTTGCGGATTGGGGAAAAACTGTTTTTT. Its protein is CASSEALRIGEKLFF.

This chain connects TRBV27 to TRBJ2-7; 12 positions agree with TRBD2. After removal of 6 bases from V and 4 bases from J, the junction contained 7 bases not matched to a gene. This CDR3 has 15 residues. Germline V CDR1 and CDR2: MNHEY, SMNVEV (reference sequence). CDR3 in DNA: TGTGCCAGCAGAAGGACTAGCGGGATAAGATACGAGCAGTACTTC. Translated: CASRRTSGIRYEQYF.